A selection of T cell receptor beta chains follows, all from one sample in a study of preoperative IRX-2 immunotherapy in early breast cancer. Only in-frame clones appear in the TCRdb table, and some are missing; sequencing was by immunoSEQ multiplex PCR. The repertoire holds around 40,000 clones, about 80% seen once, with over 1% in the top ten. This specimen consisted of tumor tissue, obtained after IRX-2 immunotherapy. The receptors derive from a human donor with breast cancer. Both conserved end residues are part of each CDR3. The D gene is left open where the match is weak. Not all rows give a size; the values are once, few, many and, for expanded clones, a class.

>TRBJ2-3|.|TRBV6-4|.
CASSLRFADTQYF
TGTGCCAGCAGTCTAAGATTCGCAGATACGCAGTATTTT
>TRBJ1-5|.|TRBV6-8|.
CASSEGSYSNQPQHF
TGTGCCAGCAGCGAGGGCAGCTATAGCAATCAGCCCCAGCATTTT
>TRBJ2-2|TRBD1|TRBV6-8|.
CAIKNGTASIGELFF
TGTGCCATCAAGAATGGGACAGCGTCGATCGGGGAGCTGTTTTTT
>TRBJ1-6|.|TRBV11-3|few
CASSLGSGDYNSPLHF
TGTGCCAGCAGCTTAGGGTCTGGGGACTATAATTCACCCCTCCACTTT
>TRBJ1-3|.|TRBV7-1|.
CASSVMGRSGNTIYF
TGTGCCAGCAGCGTAATGGGCCGCTCTGGAAACACCATATATTTT
>TRBJ1-5|.|TRBV18|.
CASSYNSNQPQHF
TGTGCCAGCTCGTACAATAGCAATCAGCCCCAGCATTTT
>TRBJ2-7|.|TRBV5-1|.
CASSLGGRIRDEQYF
TGCGCCAGCAGCTTGGGAGGACGGATTAGAGACGAGCAGTACTTC
>TRBJ1-3|.|TRBV7-7|.
CASSLGGSSGNTIYF
TGTGCCAGCAGCTTGGGGGGCTCATCTGGAAACACCATATATTTT
>TRBJ2-2|.|TRBV11-3|medium-sized
CASSSSTRGTGELFF
TGTGCCAGCAGCTCATCTACTAGGGGGACCGGGGAGCTGTTTTTT
>TRBJ2-3|.|TRBV6-8|few
CASNRRGTDTQYF
TGTGCCAGCAACCGCAGGGGAACAGATACGCAGTATTTT
>TRBJ1-6|TRBD1|TRBV19|.
CASNRGDSPLHF
TGTGCCAGCAACAGGGGCGATTCACCCCTCCACTTT
>TRBJ1-4|TRBD1|TRBV19|.
CASSSRQGGEKLFF
TGTGCCAGTAGTAGCCGACAGGGAGGGGAAAAACTGTTTTTT
>TRBJ1-1|.|TRBV28|once
CASRVGSTEAFF
TGTGCCAGCAGGGTAGGATCCACTGAAGCTTTCTTT
>TRBJ1-1|.|TRBV29-1|once
CSANESPGSMNTEAFF
TGCAGCGCGAACGAAAGCCCGGGTTCCATGAACACTGAAGCTTTCTTT
>TRBJ2-7|.|TRBV6-8|few
CASETLSSYEQYF
TGTGCCAGCGAGACACTGAGCTCCTACGAGCAGTACTTC
>TRBJ2-3|TRBD1|TRBV19|.
CASSRDSKTDTQYF
TGTGCCAGTAGTAGGGACAGTAAGACAGATACGCAGTATTTT
>TRBJ2-3|TRBD1|TRBV30|.
CAWSGGRTGGVTDTQYF
TGTGCCTGGAGTGGGGGCCGGACAGGGGGCGTAACAGATACGCAGTATTTT
>TRBJ2-1|.|TRBV19|.
CASSPHPDGAYNEQFF
TGTGCCAGTAGTCCTCACCCGGACGGAGCCTACAATGAGCAGTTCTTC
>TRBJ1-2|.|TRBV19|.
CASSMGRGSGYGYTF
TGTGCCAGTAGTATGGGGAGGGGATCTGGCTATGGCTACACCTTC
>TRBJ1-4|.|TRBV28|.
CASSLPQGDEKLFF
TGTGCCAGCAGTTTACCCCAGGGCGATGAAAAACTGTTTTTT
>TRBJ1-2|TRBD1|TRBV6-8|.
CASSYDVRGLGGYTF
TGTGCCAGCAGTTACGATGTCAGGGGGCTTGGTGGCTACACCTTC
>TRBJ1-1|.|TRBV6-8|.
CASSSGASLNTEAFF
TGTGCCAGCAGTAGCGGGGCCTCGCTGAACACTGAAGCTTTCTTT
>TRBJ2-1|.|TRBV19|.
CASSLRLFGYNEQFF
TGTGCCAGTAGTCTCCGACTCTTCGGTTACAATGAGCAGTTCTTC
>TRBJ1-2|TRBD1|TRBV6-8|.
CASSGTGKNYGYTF
TGTGCCAGCAGCGGGACAGGGAAAAACTATGGCTACACCTTC
>TRBJ1-2|.|TRBV19|.
CASIPPPGLPGGYTF
TGTGCCAGTATCCCCCCGCCGGGCCTCCCCGGGGGCTACACCTTC
>TRBJ2-2|.|TRBV5-1|.
CASSGDRSLNTGELFF
TGCGCCAGCAGCGGCGACAGGAGCTTGAACACCGGGGAGCTGTTTTTT
>TRBJ2-7|TRBD1|TRBV11-3|.
CASSQGQGDYNEQYF
TGTGCCAGCAGCCAAGGACAGGGGGATTACAACGAGCAGTACTTC
>TRBJ2-2|.|TRBV10-2|.
CASSEVEGTGELFF
TGCGCCAGCAGTGAGGTTGAAGGGACCGGGGAGCTGTTTTTT